This T cell receptor beta chain was sequenced for a study of control samples from healthy donors and cancer patients. The ends were cut back, 5 bases at V and 8 bases at J, with 15 bases in the middle. Germline V gene data show CDR1 as MNHEY and CDR2 as SVGAGI. CDR3 length equals 13 residues. The data were produced by immunoSEQ multiplex PCR, yet TCRdb's version contains in-frame clones alone and is incomplete. The sample yields 150,000 to 190,000 clones, about 94% seen once. The sequenced material came from blood. J is TRBJ1-2 and V is TRBV6-5, with a tentative D call TRBD1 (5 bases). The source of this sequence is a man aged 50 to 59 in good health. The CDR3 reads CASSPGTAGGYTF. As DNA, the CDR3 is TGTGCCAGCAGTCCGGGGACCGCCGGGGGCTACACCTTC.